This T cell receptor beta chain was captured by sequencing in a study of CXCR3-negative and CXCR3-positive naive CD8 T cells. Study-level background: Sequencing yielded around 150 million TRB reads, roughly 1.5 +/- 0.3 million per library.

UMI-tagged TRB cDNA libraries were built via 5' RACE. For each CDR3 protein, TCRdb gives one entry from its re-call of the 5' RACE reads, without DNA. The record lists roughly 24,000 distinct CDR3 sequences, of which the ten most abundant hold around 18%. The sorting of each CD8+ T cell subset was done in triplicate, at some 300,000 cells each. Findings of the study overall: The study found that naive CXCR3-negative and CXCR3-positive cells shared TRBV-TRBJ usage, while memory cells differed.

This CDR3 contains 16 residues. Germline CDR1 reads DFQATT; CDR2 reads SNEGSKA (reference sequence). About this clonotype itself: Antigen unknown.

The sequenced material came from memory CD8+ T cells from blood. V is TRBV20-1 and J is TRBJ2-1; there is no DNA to check the TCRdb D call of TRBD2. The receptor comes from a human donor in good health. Some clones in this sample may be carry-over from other donors' samples. The CDR3 protein is CSAGHALAGAYNEQFF.